The T cell receptor (beta chain) described here comes from a study of T cells in Graves' hyperthyroidism and ophthalmopathy (dated by TCRdb to between 2018 and 2020). Notes on the research overall: Peripheral blood samples were taken at the time of initial diagnosis, prior to any treatment. According to the paper, TCR Vbeta CDR3 sequencing was carried out on 135 peripheral blood samples, which came from approximately 43 ophthalmopathy, around 74 hyperthyroidism and some 17 progressor patients. In several Graves' hyperthyroidism patients, the study also compared T-cell repertoires from thyroid tissue with T-cell repertoires from blood. The 85 to 100 discovery patients were randomly split 7:3 into training and test sets. To identify distinguishing TCR V-J signatures, a discovery cohort of 95 to 100 patients was used, comprising approximately 40 with Graves' ophthalmopathy and about 59 with stable Graves' hyperthyroidism. After blood sampling, hyperthyroidism patients were treated with methimazole at a starting dose of 30 mg daily, and ophthalmopathy patients were treated with high-dose intravenous methylprednisolone. Whether ophthalmopathy could be predicted prospectively was tested in an independent validation cohort made up of 18 hyperthyroidism patients plus 17 patients who later progressed to ophthalmopathy.

The TCR beta CDR3 regions were amplified from the RNA transcripts. A first-round RT-PCR of the TCR CDR3 used the HTBI primer set with the Qiagen OneStep RT-PCR kit. Libraries were constructed in a second round of multiplex PCR, after which size selection and purification were performed. Paired-end sequencing of the libraries was performed with 100 bp reads on an Illumina HiSeq2000. Under the source paper's analysis protocol: SOAPnuke was used to process the raw data, with reads discarded if the reads contained adapters or uncalled bases, had a mean Phred below 15, or lacked an exact constant-primer or identifier match. COPE v1.2.5 was used to merge the high-quality paired reads, and each unique nucleotide sequence was defined as a clonotype. MiTCR v1.1 was used to align the clonotypes against IMGT TRBV, TRBD and TRBJ reference segments. The analysis was restricted to V-J combinations with a frequency above 0.0001, which together covered roughly 99% of the repertoires. A TCS score was defined as the ratio of F50 (clonal expansion) to E x V (chaos), with BLOSUM62-based TCRdist applied between CDR3 peptides within each V-J. Welch's t-statistics and random forest reduced just over 500 V-J features to 10 to 15, which were used in a naive Bayes classifier (R e1071). The similarity between thyroid and blood repertoires was quantified using the Morisita-Horn index. TCRdb cleaned the public reads at Q25 with fastp, built clones with MiXCR and kept in-frame beta chains. Identical CDR3 protein sequences are pooled into one entry, listed with their most common genes and DNA. For this entry, the V and J calls and clone size follow TCRdb and not the study's own pipeline. Across this sample there are about 840,000 distinct CDR3 sequences, with about two fifths seen only once. Of the sample, about 9% falls within the top ten clones.

Trimming removed 3 bases from V and 6 bases from J; the gene matches leave 15 bases unexplained. CDR1 is given as LNHDA and CDR2 as SQIVND, both from the germline V gene (reference sequence). The CDR3 sequence holds 17 residues, the cysteine and phenylalanine included. Solely the CDR3 DNA is kept, with 51 bases framed from the first base. Broader findings and caveats from the paper: In validation, the model predicted progression to ophthalmopathy with around 71% sensitivity and around 72% specificity, a median of about 6.7 months before onset. No statistical method was used to set the sample size in advance, and investigators knew the group allocation. In cross-validation, a model built on a 13 V-J signature told ophthalmopathy apart from stable hyperthyroidism with 87.88% sensitivity and approximately 81% specificity, and in testing the same model reached 80%/75%. Most expanded thyroid clonotypes (frequency above 0.001) were also detected in blood, suggesting blood repertoires may reflect thyroid immune responses.

Ten or more counts support this clonotype. Its antigen is still unknown. The sample holds no much larger clone one base away, and base qualities are not on file. Stable Graves' hyperthyroidism was defined as no progression to ophthalmopathy during 18 months of follow-up. Hyperthyroidism patients were aged 18 to 65 years and newly diagnosed, with disease duration of less than 2 months. Any patient with an uncontrolled infection, another autoimmune disease, pregnancy or lactation was excluded. Diagnoses were based on clinical symptoms, serum thyroxine and TRAb, thyroid ultrasound and orbital computed tomography. PBMCs were separated from roughly 9.6 ml of fresh peripheral blood using Ficoll-Paque density gradient centrifugation. Total RNA was extracted using Trizol reagent, and RNA quality was assessed on an Agilent 2100 Bioanalyzer.

The sample taken for sequencing was blood. The sequence was collected from a man younger than 30 with Graves' hyperthyroidism. Recombination joined TRBV19 with TRBJ1-2; the junction holds 8 bases that match TRBD1. Read as DNA, the sequence is TGTGCCAGTAGTATGGCCTTCTCAGGGGGCGCGATGGATGGCTACACCTTC. Its coded protein is CASSMAFSGGAMDGYTF.